The clone carrying this T cell receptor beta chain has more than one count but fewer than ten. The sample comes from a study of T cells in Graves' hyperthyroidism and ophthalmopathy. The investigators amplified TCR beta CDR3 regions from RNA transcripts. First-round RT-PCR targeting the TCR CDR3 was performed with the HTBI primer set. TCRdb used MiXCR to reprocess the multiplex PCR reads, holding one entry per CDR3 protein. The repertoire holds around 690,000 distinct CDR3 sequences, 17% seen once, with 15% to 19% in the top ten. Sequencing used blood. The source is a man in his forties or fifties with Graves' hyperthyroidism.

The chain's CDR3 is CASSLALSDEQFF. CDR3 DNA sequence: TGTGCCAGCAGCTTAGCTTTATCGGATGAGCAGTTCTTC. The V and J genes are TRBV7-8 and TRBJ2-1; D not resolved. Germline V gene lookup returns CDR1 SGHVS and CDR2 FQNEAQ. Trimming took 0 bases from V and 8 from J, leaving 8 bases between them. The CDR3 runs 13 residues.